This entry is about one TCR beta chain. What it binds is not known. V was clipped by 6 bases and J by 4 bases, with 12 bases between them. Germline V gene lookup returns CDR1 MNHEY and CDR2 SVGAGI. The CDR3 loop spans 14 amino acids. TCRdb itself ran the reads through MiXCR, one entry per CDR3 protein. The sample holds 250,000 or so distinct CDR3 sequences, 9.1% seen once. The data were obtained in a study of T cell repertoires in cytomegalovirus infection. Across the study: In public TCR beta signatures, there were indications of both CMV infection and matching HLA type. Findings of the study overall: HLA-C-restricted CMV-specific TCR beta clonotypes were dominant in the ex vivo response.

The TCR sequence derives from a human donor in good health (CMV status not recorded). Some clones in this sample may be carry-over from other donors' samples. The chain links TRBV6-5 to TRBJ2-2; a possible D gene is TRBD1 (6 bases). The sequencing sample was made of PBMCs. CDR3 nucleotides: TGTGCCAGCAGGGCCGGGACACTCACCGGGGAGCTGTTTTTT. It encodes CASRAGTLTGELFF.